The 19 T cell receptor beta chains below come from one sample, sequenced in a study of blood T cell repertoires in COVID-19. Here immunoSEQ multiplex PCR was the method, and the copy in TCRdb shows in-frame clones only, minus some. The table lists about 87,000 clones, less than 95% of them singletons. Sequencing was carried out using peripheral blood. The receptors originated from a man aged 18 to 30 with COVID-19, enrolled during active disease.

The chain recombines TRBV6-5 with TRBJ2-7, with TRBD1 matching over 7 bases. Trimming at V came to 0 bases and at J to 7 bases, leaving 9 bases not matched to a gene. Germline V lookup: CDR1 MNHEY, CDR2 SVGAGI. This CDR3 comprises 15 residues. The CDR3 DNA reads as TGTGCCAGCAGTTACTCGACAGGGTTCTTTAGGGAGCAGTACTTC. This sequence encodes CASSYSTGFFREQYF.

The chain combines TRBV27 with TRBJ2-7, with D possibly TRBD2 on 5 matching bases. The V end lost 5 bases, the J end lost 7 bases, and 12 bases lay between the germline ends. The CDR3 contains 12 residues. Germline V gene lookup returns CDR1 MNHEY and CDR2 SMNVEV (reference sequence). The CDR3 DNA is TGTGCCAGCAGTCTCGACTCGGGGGAGCAGTACTTC. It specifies CASSLDSGEQYF.

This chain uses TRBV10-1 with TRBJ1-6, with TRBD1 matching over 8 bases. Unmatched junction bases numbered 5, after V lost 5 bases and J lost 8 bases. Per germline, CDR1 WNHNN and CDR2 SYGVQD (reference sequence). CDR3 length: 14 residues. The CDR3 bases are TGCGCCAGCAGTACGGGACAGGCATATTCACCCCTCCACTTT. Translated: CASSTGQAYSPLHF.

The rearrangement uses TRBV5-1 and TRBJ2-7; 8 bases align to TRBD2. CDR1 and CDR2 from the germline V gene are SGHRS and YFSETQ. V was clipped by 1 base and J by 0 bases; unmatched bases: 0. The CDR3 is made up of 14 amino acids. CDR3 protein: CASSLTSGSYEQYF. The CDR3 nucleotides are TGCGCCAGCAGCTTGACTAGCGGCTCCTACGAGCAGTACTTC.

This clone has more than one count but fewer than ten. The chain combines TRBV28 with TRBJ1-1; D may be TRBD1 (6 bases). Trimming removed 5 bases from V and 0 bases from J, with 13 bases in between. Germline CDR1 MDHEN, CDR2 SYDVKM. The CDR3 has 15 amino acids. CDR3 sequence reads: CASSPPQGMNTEAFF. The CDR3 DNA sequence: TGTGCCAGCAGTCCACCTCAGGGGATGAACACTGAAGCTTTCTTT.

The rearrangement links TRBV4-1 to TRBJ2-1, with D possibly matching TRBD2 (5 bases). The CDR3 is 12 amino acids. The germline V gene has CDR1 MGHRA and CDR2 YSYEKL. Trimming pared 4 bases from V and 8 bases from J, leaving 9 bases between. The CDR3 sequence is CASSLVRDEQFF. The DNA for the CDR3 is TGCGCCAGCAGCCTTGTGAGGGATGAGCAGTTCTTC.

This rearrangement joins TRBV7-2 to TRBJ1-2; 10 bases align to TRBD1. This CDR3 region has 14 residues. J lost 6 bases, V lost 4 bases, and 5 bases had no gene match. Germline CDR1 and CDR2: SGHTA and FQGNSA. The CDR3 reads CASSSRGTGDGYTF. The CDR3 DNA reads TGTGCCAGCAGCTCCAGGGGGACAGGGGATGGCTACACCTTC.

In DNA, the CDR3 is TGTGCCAGCAGCTCACTAGCGGGACTTAACAATGAGCAGTTCTTC. Protein sequence: CASSSLAGLNNEQFF. This chain links TRBV7-8 with TRBJ2-1; 10 bases align to TRBD2. The CDR3 totals 15 residues. The V gene end was trimmed by 4 bases and the J gene end by 5 bases; junction bases not matched to a gene: 5. The germline CDR1 and CDR2 sequences are SGHVS and FQNEAQ. The entire variable domain, with the rest obtained from reference TRBV7-8 and TRBJ2-1, is as follows: GAGVSQSPRYKVAKRGQDVALRCDPISGHVSLFWYQQALGQGPEFLTYFQNEAQLDKSGLPSDRFFAERPEGSVSTLKIQRTQQEDSAVYLCASSSLAGLNNEQFFGPGTRLTVL.

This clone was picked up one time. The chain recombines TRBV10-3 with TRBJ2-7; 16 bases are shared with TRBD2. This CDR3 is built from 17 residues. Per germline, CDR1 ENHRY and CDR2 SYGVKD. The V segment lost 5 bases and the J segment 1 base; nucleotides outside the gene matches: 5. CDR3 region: CAISSGTSGRGSYEQYF. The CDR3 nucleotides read TGTGCCATCAGTTCCGGGACTAGCGGGAGGGGTTCCTACGAGCAGTACTTC.

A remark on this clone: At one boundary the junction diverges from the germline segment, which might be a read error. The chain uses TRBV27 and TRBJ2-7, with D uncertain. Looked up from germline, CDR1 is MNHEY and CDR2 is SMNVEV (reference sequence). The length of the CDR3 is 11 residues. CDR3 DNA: TGTGCCAGCCCTCGGGTCGCTACTGTATCCTTC. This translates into CASPRVATVSF.

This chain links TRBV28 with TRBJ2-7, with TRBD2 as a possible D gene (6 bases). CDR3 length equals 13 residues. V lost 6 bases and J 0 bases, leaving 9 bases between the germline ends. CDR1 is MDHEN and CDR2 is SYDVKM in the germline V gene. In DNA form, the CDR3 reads TGTGCCAGCAGGGGCGGGACCTCCTACGAGCAGTACTTC. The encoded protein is CASRGGTSYEQYF. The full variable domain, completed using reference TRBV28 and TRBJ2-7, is DVKVTQSSRYLVKRTGEKVFLECVQDMDHENMFWYRQDPGLGLRLIYFSYDVKMKEKGDIPEGYSVSREKKERFSLILESASTNQTSMYLCASRGGTSYEQYFGPGTRLTVT.

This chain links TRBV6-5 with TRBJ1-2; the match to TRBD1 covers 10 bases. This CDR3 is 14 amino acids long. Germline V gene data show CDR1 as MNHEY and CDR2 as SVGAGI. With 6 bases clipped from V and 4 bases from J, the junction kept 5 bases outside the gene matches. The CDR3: CASSRTGGVYGYTF. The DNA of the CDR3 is TGTGCCAGCAGCCGGACAGGGGGGGTCTATGGCTACACCTTC.

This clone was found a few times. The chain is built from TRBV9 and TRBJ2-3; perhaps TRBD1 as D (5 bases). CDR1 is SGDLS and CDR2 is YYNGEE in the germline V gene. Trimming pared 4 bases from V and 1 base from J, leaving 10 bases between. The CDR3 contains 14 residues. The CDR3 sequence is CASSPGRGTDTQYF. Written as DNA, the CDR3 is TGTGCCAGCAGCCCAGGGCGTGGCACAGATACGCAGTATTTT.

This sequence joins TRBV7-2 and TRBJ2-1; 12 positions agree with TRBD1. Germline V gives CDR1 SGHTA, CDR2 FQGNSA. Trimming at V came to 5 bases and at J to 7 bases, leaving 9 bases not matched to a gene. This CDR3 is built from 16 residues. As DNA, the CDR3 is TGTGCCAGCAGCCCAGGGACAGGGGGCTTCAGAAATGAGCAGTTCTTC. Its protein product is CASSPGTGGFRNEQFF.

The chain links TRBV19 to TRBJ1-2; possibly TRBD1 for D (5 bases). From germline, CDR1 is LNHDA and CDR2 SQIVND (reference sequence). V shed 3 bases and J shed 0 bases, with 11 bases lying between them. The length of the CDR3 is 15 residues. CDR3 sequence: CASSMRDGSNYGYTF. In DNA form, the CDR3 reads TGTGCCAGTAGTATGCGGGACGGATCTAACTATGGCTACACCTTC. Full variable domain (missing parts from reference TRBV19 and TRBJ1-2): DGGITQSPKYLFRKEGQNVTLSCEQNLNHDAMYWYRQDPGQGLRLIYYSQIVNDFQKGDIAEGYSVSREKKESFPLTVTSAQKNPTAFYLCASSMRDGSNYGYTFGSGTRLTVV.

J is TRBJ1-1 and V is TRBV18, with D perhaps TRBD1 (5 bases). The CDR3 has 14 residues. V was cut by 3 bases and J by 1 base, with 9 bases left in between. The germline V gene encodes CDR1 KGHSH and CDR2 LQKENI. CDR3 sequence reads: CASSPRGKNTEAFF. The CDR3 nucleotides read TGTGCCAGCTCACCTCGGGGGAAGAACACTGAAGCTTTCTTT.

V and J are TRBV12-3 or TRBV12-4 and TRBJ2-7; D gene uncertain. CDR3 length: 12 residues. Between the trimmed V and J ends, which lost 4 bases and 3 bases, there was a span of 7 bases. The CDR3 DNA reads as TGTGCCAGCAGTTCGCGGTTCTACGAGCAGTACTTC. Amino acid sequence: CASSSRFYEQYF.

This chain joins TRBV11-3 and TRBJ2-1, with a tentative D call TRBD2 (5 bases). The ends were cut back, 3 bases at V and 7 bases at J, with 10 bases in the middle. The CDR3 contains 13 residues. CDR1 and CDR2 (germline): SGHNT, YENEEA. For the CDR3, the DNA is TGTGCCAGCAGCTTCGGACCGGGGAATGAGCAGTTCTTC. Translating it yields CASSFGPGNEQFF.

CDR3 bases: TGTGCCACCAGCAGAGGAGGGGCGGGGAAAGCGGATGGCTACACCTTC. Protein sequence: CATSRGGAGKADGYTF. The V and J genes are TRBV15 and TRBJ1-2; weak D call: TRBD1 (5 bases). The CDR3 covers 16 residues. The germline CDR1 and CDR2 sequences are LNHNV and YYDKDF (reference sequence). The V gene lost 1 base and the J gene lost 6 bases, with 18 bases spanning the gap.